The present T cell receptor beta chain was sequenced within a study of control samples from healthy donors and cancer patients. This clone occurred once. Libraries were prepared by immunoSEQ multiplex PCR; TCRdb keeps only in-frame clonotypes and omits some of them. The data show over 80,000 clones, with roughly 91% seen just once and 15% to 19% held by the top ten. Trimming removed 7 bases at V and 6 bases at J, with 20 bases between. There are 15 residues in the CDR3. Looked up from germline, CDR1 is MNHEY and CDR2 is SMNVEV (reference sequence). The sequenced material came from blood. The J gene is TRBJ2-3, the V gene TRBV27, with D possibly matching TRBD1 (5 bases). The receptor was derived from a man in his thirties or forties in good health. CDR3 bases: TGTGCCAGCACTTTGGGCGTAGGGGATGTGGATACGCAGTATTTT. The encoded protein is CASTLGVGDVDTQYF.